The 5 T cell receptor beta chains listed next were all sequenced from one sample in a study of T-cell memory formation after mild COVID-19 (TCRdb year 2021). The library came from 5' RACE. TCRdb lists the instrument as Illumina NovaSeq 6000. Through fastp at Q25 and MiXCR, TCRdb rebuilt clones from the public reads, retaining in-frame beta chains. Here each entry gathers all rows of one CDR3 protein and keeps the most common genes and DNA. This sample is represented by some 310,000 distinct CDR3 sequences; roughly 20% of them were singletons. The ten largest account for roughly 21% of the sample. Sequencing input: PBMCs or a T cell subset sorted from them (not recorded which). The receptors originated from a man aged 18-30 years who had mild COVID-19 (a few samples of this study predate the infection). The sample titles of this study are shuffled in the database, so cell type and time point are left out; the donor was told from shared clones.

V gene TRBV18 combines with J gene TRBJ1-2; TRBD1 agrees at 8 bases. CDR3 size: 18 residues. Germline V gives CDR1 KGHSH, CDR2 LQKENI. Unmatched junction bases numbered 15, after V lost 3 bases and J lost 3 bases. The CDR3 spells CASSPDRVNDGVDYGYTF. CDR3 sequence (DNA): TGTGCCAGCTCACCGGACAGGGTCAATGATGGTGTGGACTATGGCTACACCTTC.

J is TRBJ2-7 and V is TRBV10-3; no reliable D call. This CDR3 has 13 residues. V lost 3 bases and J lost 3, with 9 bases in between. CDR1 is ENHRY, CDR2 SYGVKD, per germline. The CDR3 nucleotides read TGTGCCATCAGTGAAGACCGATTCTACGAGCAGTACGTC. Encoded protein: CAISEDRFYEQYV.

The chain is built from TRBV7-2 and TRBJ2-4; D gene unclear. This CDR3 contains 14 residues. V was pared by 5 bases and J by 3 bases, with 11 bases between. Per the germline V gene, CDR1 is SGHTA and CDR2 is FQGNSA. CDR3 in amino acids: CASSMTIGKNIQYF. In nucleotides, the CDR3 is TGTGCCAGCAGCATGACCATTGGCAAAAACATTCAGTACTTC.

This clonotype was counted a few times. This chain joins TRBV10-3 and TRBJ2-5; TRBD1 matches at 11 bases. Germline-derived CDR1 and CDR2 are ENHRY and SYGVKD. The CDR3 covers 17 residues. Germline trimming cut 5 bases from V and 5 bases from J; bases unmatched to any gene: 13. CDR3 in DNA: TGTGCCATCAGTTTCGGGGTTGGACAGGGGGCCTTGGAGACCCAGTACTTC. Its protein product is CAISFGVGQGALETQYF.

This clonotype occurred a few times. V and J are TRBV7-2 and TRBJ2-7, with D perhaps matching TRBD1 (5 bases). The CDR3 consists of 14 residues. Trimming removed 2 bases from V and 6 bases from J, with 14 bases in between. Germline V CDR1 and CDR2: SGHTA, FQGNSA. The CDR3 spells CASSLKPGQSEQYF. DNA of the CDR3: TGTGCCAGCAGCTTAAAGCCAGGGCAGAGCGAGCAGTACTTC.